These 21 T cell receptor beta chains share one sample of origin, sequenced in a study of control samples from healthy donors and cancer patients. TCRdb's table, derived via immunoSEQ multiplex PCR, lists solely in-frame clones and lacks some. The sample has some 82,000 clones, 70% to 85% seen once. The material sequenced was PBMCs. Receptors originate from a man aged 60 to 69 with head and neck cancer.

This chain links TRBV12-3 or TRBV12-4 with TRBJ2-2, with D possibly TRBD2 on 5 matching bases. The CDR3 consists of 13 residues. The germline V and J ends were trimmed by 3 bases and 3 bases, with 5 bases remaining between them. CDR3 coding DNA: TGTGCCAGCAGTTTCGGGGACACCGGGGAGCTGTTTTTT. This gives the protein CASSFGDTGELFF.

The chain is built from TRBV5-1 and TRBJ1-4; 8 positions match TRBD1. CDR1 and CDR2 from the germline V gene are SGHRS and YFSETQ. This CDR3 spans 14 amino acids. V gave up 4 bases and J gave up 5 bases; unmatched junction bases: 4. This chain's CDR3 is CASSTRTGNEKLFF. The CDR3 nucleotides read TGCGCCAGCAGCACAAGGACAGGGAATGAAAAACTGTTTTTT.

The chain joins TRBV10-3 to TRBJ2-7; the match to TRBD2 covers 7 bases. J was trimmed by 2 bases and V by 7 bases; bases with no gene match: 8. The germline V gene encodes CDR1 ENHRY and CDR2 SYGVKD. The CDR3 has 14 residues. CDR3 nucleotides: TGTGCCATCACCAGACTAGCAGGGACCTACGAGCAGTACTTC. As protein: CAITRLAGTYEQYF.

The rearrangement uses TRBV30 and TRBJ1-5; 9 bases fit TRBD1. Losses at the gene ends were 0 bases for V and 5 bases for J; bases not matched to a gene: 17. Germline V gene sequence: CDR1 GTSNPN, CDR2 SVGIG (reference sequence). CDR3 length: 19 amino acids. The CDR3 DNA reads as TGTGCCTGGAGTGTACACATGGGGACAGGGTTCGGGGATCATCAGCCCCAGCATTTT. It translates to CAWSVHMGTGFGDHQPQHF.

V and J are TRBV6-5 and TRBJ2-7; TRBD1 aligns across 7 bases. The CDR3 loop spans 12 amino acids. Per the germline V gene, CDR1 is MNHEY and CDR2 is SVGAGI. With 6 bases clipped from V and 4 bases from J, the junction kept 3 bases outside the gene matches. CDR3 sequence reads: CASSRQGYEQYF. CDR3 nucleotides: TGTGCCAGCAGCCGACAGGGATACGAGCAGTACTTC.

This chain connects TRBV5-4 to TRBJ1-6; 7 bases are a match to TRBD1. Germline loops: CDR1 SGHNT, CDR2 YYREEE (reference sequence). The CDR3 extends over 14 amino acids. Germline trimming cut 3 bases from V and 9 bases from J; bases unmatched to any gene: 6. CDR3 amino acids: CASSSSRDSSPLHF. Here the CDR3 DNA reads TGTGCCAGCAGCTCATCCCGGGACAGTTCACCCCTCCACTTT.

This clone was seen only once. The CDR3: CSVEGRNTDTQYF. The CDR3 nucleotides are TGCAGCGTTGAGGGCAGGAACACAGATACGCAGTATTTT. The chain couples TRBV29-1 to TRBJ2-3; D is uncertain. In germline, CDR1 is SQVTM, CDR2 ANQGSEA. The CDR3 contains 13 residues. The ends were cut back, 3 bases at V and 2 bases at J, with 9 bases in the middle.

V gene TRBV5-1 combines with J gene TRBJ1-2; possibly TRBD1 for D (6 bases). Germline lookup yields CDR1 SGHRS and CDR2 YFSETQ. The CDR3 is 14 amino acids. V lost 6 bases and J 1 base, leaving 13 bases between the germline ends. CDR3 loop: CASTFGQINYGYTF. CDR3 DNA sequence: TGCGCCAGCACCTTCGGACAGATTAACTATGGCTACACCTTC.

V and J are TRBV2 and TRBJ2-5; TRBD2 agrees at 8 bases. V shed 5 bases, J shed 5 bases, and the junction held 1 base outside the gene matches. The CDR3 extends over 12 amino acids. Germline values: CDR1 SNHLY, CDR2 FYNNEI. The CDR3 loop reads CASSPGGETQYF. CDR3 in DNA: TGTGCCAGCAGTCCGGGAGGGGAGACCCAGTACTTC. Together with reference TRBV2 and TRBJ2-5, the CDR3 gives the full variable domain: EPEVTQTPSHQVTQMGQEVILRCVPISNHLYFYWYRQILGQKVEFLVSFYNNEISEKSEIFDDQFSVERPDGSNFTLKIRSTKLEDSAMYFCASSPGGETQYFGPGTRLLVL.

V and J are TRBV6-5 and TRBJ1-5, with D unresolved. There are 15 residues in the CDR3. Germline V gives CDR1 MNHEY, CDR2 SVGAGI. The V and J ends lost 0 bases and 3 bases respectively, with 9 bases between them. The CDR3 sequence is CASSYSSALNQPQHF. Here the CDR3 DNA reads TGTGCCAGCAGTTACTCGTCCGCCCTCAATCAGCCCCAGCATTTT.

This chain uses TRBV27 with TRBJ1-1, with D perhaps TRBD1 (5 bases). Germline V CDR1 and CDR2: MNHEY, SMNVEV (reference sequence). V lost 2 bases, J lost 5 bases, and 12 bases lay in between. This CDR3 is built from 14 residues. CDR3 nucleotides: TGTGCCAGCAGTTTAGTGTGGGGGGAGACTGAAGCTTTCTTT. As protein: CASSLVWGETEAFF.

This clone appeared once. This rearrangement joins TRBV6-5 to TRBJ1-2; D not certain. Germline V gene sequence: CDR1 MNHEY, CDR2 SVGAGI. The CDR3 length is 13 residues. With 6 bases removed from V and 4 bases from J, the gap between germline ends came to 12 bases. CDR3 coding DNA: TGTGCCAGCAGCCCCCGTAGGACCTATGGCTACACCTTC. Translating gives CASSPRRTYGYTF.

This clone was recorded once. V gene TRBV18 combines with J gene TRBJ1-4; D remains unclear. The CDR3 runs to 16 residues. Germline V CDR1 and CDR2: KGHSH, LQKENI. The V end was cut by 6 bases, the J end by 5 bases, with 19 bases between. The CDR3 reads CASSLLVPQSNEKLFF. In DNA, the CDR3 is TGTGCCAGCTCCCTTCTGGTCCCCCAATCCAATGAAAAACTGTTTTTT.

The chain employs TRBV18 and TRBJ2-7, with D tentatively TRBD1 or TRBD2 (6 bases each). Trimming cost V 3 bases and J 4 bases, with 16 bases left between them. The CDR3 consists of 15 residues. Germline assignment: CDR1 KGHSH and CDR2 LQKENI. Here the CDR3 reads CASSPPVGGPYEQYF. DNA for the CDR3: TGTGCCAGCTCACCTCCCGTGGGGGGCCCTTACGAGCAGTACTTC.

This chain links TRBV4-1 with TRBJ2-5; TRBD2 aligns across 10 bases. Germline CDR1 MGHRA, CDR2 YSYEKL. The CDR3 consists of 15 residues. The V and J ends lost 4 bases and 4 bases, in that order; junction bases with no gene match: 6. This CDR3 is CASSPDGTSVETQYF. For the CDR3, the DNA is TGCGCCAGCAGCCCGGACGGGACTAGCGTAGAGACCCAGTACTTC.

This clone has a count of ten or more. The genes are TRBV27 and TRBJ2-1; D is ambiguous. The length of the CDR3 is 13 residues. CDR1 and CDR2 (germline): MNHEY, SMNVEV (reference sequence). Deletions cut 4 bases from V and 12 bases from J, with 16 bases between. For the CDR3, the DNA is TGTGCCAGCAGTTACCTACAGCCCCCAGGGCAGTTCTTC. Translation gives CASSYLQPPGQFF.

V usage is TRBV18 and J usage is TRBJ2-7, with 7 positions matching TRBD1. CDR3 size: 17 residues. Germline trimming cut 2 bases from V and 0 bases from J; bases unmatched to any gene: 10. The germline V gene has CDR1 KGHSH and CDR2 LQKENI. In DNA, the CDR3 is TGTGCCAGCTCACCAGCAGGACAGGTTTTATACTCCTACGAGCAGTACTTC. As protein: CASSPAGQVLYSYEQYF.

The genes are TRBV10-3 and TRBJ1-5, with D possibly TRBD1 on 5 matching bases. The germline V gene encodes CDR1 ENHRY and CDR2 SYGVKD. This CDR3 region has 15 residues. Trimming stripped 2 bases from V and 3 bases from J, with 11 bases between. Here the CDR3 reads CAISEPQGDNQPQHF. For the CDR3, the DNA is TGTGCCATCAGTGAGCCTCAGGGTGACAATCAGCCCCAGCATTTT.

This chain uses TRBV6-5 with TRBJ2-1, with 7 bases lining up with TRBD2. The CDR3 runs 15 residues. Germline V gene data show CDR1 as MNHEY and CDR2 as SVGAGI. Germline trimming cut 0 bases from V and 7 bases from J; bases unmatched to any gene: 6. CDR3 nucleotide sequence: TGTGCCAGCAGTTACTCCCGCACTAGCGTAAATGAGCAGTTCTTC. It codes for CASSYSRTSVNEQFF.

The rearrangement links TRBV5-1 to TRBJ2-5; 10 bases align to TRBD1. Germline CDR1 is SGHRS and CDR2 is YFSETQ. Trimming cost V 4 bases and J 5 bases; bases outside gene matches: 11. The CDR3 has 16 amino acids. The CDR3 bases are TGCGCCAGCAGCCCAAACCCGGGACAGGGGATGGAGACCCAGTACTTC. Its protein product is CASSPNPGQGMETQYF.

This rearrangement joins TRBV18 to TRBJ2-5; D might be TRBD1 (5 bases). CDR1 and CDR2 (germline): KGHSH, LQKENI. The CDR3 loop spans 14 amino acids. V lost 0 bases and J lost 5, with 10 bases in between. The CDR3 sequence is CASSPPPGSETQYF. The CDR3 DNA follows: TGTGCCAGCTCACCACCGCCAGGGTCGGAGACCCAGTACTTC.